This TCR beta chain was sequenced during a study of blood T cells in healthy people across ages. Study information: About one barcoded beta molecule per two T cells was the capture yield of template switching.

A note on this clonotype: One base away lies a much larger clone, so this may be a sequencing read error.

This CDR3 contains 13 residues. Caucasian individuals from Russia who were healthy and aged 6 to 90 acted as donors. Combining a sample-barcoded 5' primer with a J-beta primer mix, a second PCR ran for roughly 7 to 11 cycles. TCRdb called the 5' RACE reads again in MiXCR, with one record for every CDR3 protein. The data contain approximately 2,000,000 distinct CDR3 sequences, approximately 39% of them seen just once; the ten biggest clones take up around 23%. This chain connects TRBV12-3 or TRBV12-4 to TRBJ2-7, with unresolved D. The specimen was blood. The sequence derives from a human donor in good health. CDR3 loop: CVSSLARPYEQYF. The CDR3 DNA follows: TGTGTCAGCAGTTTAGCTCGACCCTACGAGCAGTACTTC.